Below are 24 T cell receptor beta chains sequenced from a single sample in a study of blood T cell repertoires in COVID-19. Sequencing was performed with immunoSEQ multiplex PCR; in TCRdb, only in-frame clones are kept and a portion is missing. The repertoire holds about 220,000 clones, with 84% as singletons. The sequenced sample was peripheral blood. These receptors all come from a woman in her 30s who had recovered from COVID-19.

This clone has just a few counts. The J gene is TRBJ2-5, the V gene TRBV7-3; TRBD2 matches at 13 bases. Germline lookup yields CDR1 SGHTA and CDR2 FQGTGA. V lost 5 bases to trimming and J lost 5 bases; unmatched junction nucleotides: 5. The CDR3 length is 15 residues. The CDR3 sequence is CASSTSGRAWETQYF. In DNA, the CDR3 is TGTGCCAGCAGCACTAGCGGGAGGGCCTGGGAGACCCAGTACTTC.

The J gene is TRBJ2-7, the V gene TRBV6-5; TRBD2 matches at 8 bases. Germline loops: CDR1 MNHEY, CDR2 SVGAGI. The CDR3 loop spans 13 amino acids. With V trimmed by 8 bases and J by 7 bases, 10 bases remained unmatched. CDR3: CASRAGALGEQYF. CDR3 nucleotide sequence: TGTGCCAGCCGAGCGGGAGCATTGGGAGAGCAGTACTTC.

This clone was counted once. This sequence joins TRBV5-6 and TRBJ2-7, with D maybe TRBD2 (6 bases). The CDR3 length is 15 residues. CDR1 is SGHDT, CDR2 YYEEEE, per germline. Trimming removed 6 bases at V and 1 base at J, with 17 bases between. The CDR3 DNA is TGTGCCAGCATGGACGCCAGGGAGGATTCCTACGAGCAGTACTTC. It encodes CASMDAREDSYEQYF.

This clone came up a few times. The chain joins TRBV5-1 to TRBJ1-1; 9 nucleotides agree with TRBD1. This CDR3 spans 14 amino acids. CDR1 is SGHRS and CDR2 is YFSETQ in the germline V gene. V lost 0 bases, J lost 7 bases, and 4 bases stayed unmatched. CDR3 region: CASSLDRGPNEAFF. CDR3 bases: TGCGCCAGCAGCTTGGACAGGGGGCCAAATGAAGCTTTCTTT.

The rearrangement uses TRBV6-5 and TRBJ2-7; D uncertain. Trimming removed 6 bases from V and 6 bases from J, with 9 bases in between. Germline V gene data show CDR1 as MNHEY and CDR2 as SVGAGI. The length of the CDR3 is 11 residues. Written as DNA, the CDR3 is TGTGCCAGCAGCTCCGGCGGCGAGCAGTACTTC. Translated, it gives CASSSGGEQYF.

The chain links TRBV27 to TRBJ2-7, with 11 nucleotides matching TRBD2. This CDR3 region has 17 residues. Trimming cost V 2 bases and J 7 bases; bases outside gene matches: 13. The germline CDR1 and CDR2 sequences are MNHEY and SMNVEV (reference sequence). The CDR3: CASSLEGRLAGGGEQYF. In nucleotides, the CDR3 is TGTGCCAGCAGTTTAGAAGGGAGGCTAGCGGGAGGAGGGGAGCAGTACTTC.

CDR3 amino acids: CASSPPTGDVGYGYTF. The CDR3 DNA reads TGTGCCAGCTCACCACCGACAGGGGATGTCGGCTATGGCTACACCTTC. V and J are TRBV18 and TRBJ1-2; 8 positions agree with TRBD1. Germline trimming cut 0 bases from V and 4 bases from J; bases unmatched to any gene: 7. The CDR3 is made up of 16 amino acids. Germline assignment: CDR1 KGHSH and CDR2 LQKENI. The whole variable domain, remainder taken from reference TRBV18 and TRBJ1-2, is NAGVMQNPRHLVRRRGQEARLRCSPMKGHSHVYWYRQLPEEGLKFMVYLQKENIIDESGMPKERFSAEFPKEGPSILRIQQVVRGDSAAYFCASSPPTGDVGYGYTFGSGTRLTVV.

J is TRBJ1-1 and V is TRBV7-8; 8 bases match TRBD1. V shed 5 bases and J 5 bases; nucleotides not matched to a gene: 4. The CDR3 totals 13 residues. Germline CDR1 reads SGHVS; CDR2 reads FQNEAQ. CDR3 nucleotides: TGTGCCAGCAGCATATACAGGGGGACTGAAGCTTTCTTT. This sequence encodes CASSIYRGTEAFF. Supplemented by reference TRBV7-8 and TRBJ1-1, the full variable domain reads GAGVSQSPRYKVAKRGQDVALRCDPISGHVSLFWYQQALGQGPEFLTYFQNEAQLDKSGLPSDRFFAERPEGSVSTLKIQRTQQEDSAVYLCASSIYRGTEAFFGQGTRLTVV.

This clone was seen only once. In DNA form, the CDR3 reads TGTGCCAGTAGTATTAAAGGGGGTAACAATCAGCCCCAGCATTTT. This encodes CASSIKGGNNQPQHF. The genes are TRBV19 and TRBJ1-5; D might be TRBD1 (6 bases). There are 15 residues in the CDR3. Germline CDR1 LNHDA, CDR2 SQIVND (reference sequence). Trimming left V 3 bases short and J 3 bases short, with 12 bases between.

The chain is built from TRBV27 and TRBJ1-2; 8 bases map to TRBD1. Losses at the gene ends were 2 bases for V and 4 bases for J; bases not matched to a gene: 6. Germline V gene lookup returns CDR1 MNHEY and CDR2 SMNVEV (reference sequence). The CDR3 is made up of 15 amino acids. The CDR3 is CASSLKSGGGYGYTF. The CDR3 coding sequence is TGTGCCAGCAGTTTAAAGTCAGGGGGCGGCTATGGCTACACCTTC.

J is TRBJ1-1 and V is TRBV9, with 8 bases matching TRBD1. Per germline, CDR1 SGDLS and CDR2 YYNGEE. The ends lost 4 bases at V and 11 bases at J; junction bases unmatched: 7. The CDR3 sequence is 12 residues long. The CDR3 sequence is CASSLGQGEAFF. The DNA for the CDR3 is TGTGCCAGCAGCCTCGGACAGGGAGAGGCTTTCTTT.

The V call is TRBV7-6, the J call TRBJ1-2, with D maybe TRBD1 (5 bases). Looked up from germline, CDR1 is SGHVS and CDR2 is FNYEAQ. V was trimmed by 5 bases and J by 1 base, leaving 17 bases between them. This CDR3 has 16 amino acids. The CDR3 nucleotides are TGTGCCAGCAGCCCGTCGGGGACGGGGGGTAACTATGGCTACACCTTC. It codes for CASSPSGTGGNYGYTF.

V is TRBV10-3 and J is TRBJ2-2; 7 bases agree with TRBD1. V shed 4 bases and J 0 bases; nucleotides not matched to a gene: 5. The CDR3 loop spans 16 amino acids. From germline, CDR1 is ENHRY and CDR2 SYGVKD. The CDR3 is CAISGRGQANTGELFF. The CDR3 region has the DNA TGTGCCATCAGTGGAAGAGGACAGGCGAACACCGGGGAGCTGTTTTTT.

This clone was picked up one time. The rearrangement links TRBV9 to TRBJ2-6, with D possibly being TRBD1 (6 bases). In germline, CDR1 is SGDLS, CDR2 YYNGEE. The CDR3 length is 16 residues. Trimming stripped 4 bases from V and 0 bases from J, with 11 bases between. CDR3: CASSPTGNSGANVLTF. CDR3 in DNA: TGTGCCAGCAGCCCTACAGGGAACTCTGGGGCCAACGTCCTGACTTTC.

The count of this clone is one. This rearrangement joins TRBV7-2 to TRBJ2-3, with 7 bases that match TRBD2. Trimming cost V 4 bases and J 7 bases; bases outside gene matches: 11. CDR3 length: 15 amino acids. CDR1 SGHTA and CDR2 FQGNSA come from the germline V gene. Here the CDR3 reads CASSSPRSGKYTQYF. DNA for the CDR3: TGTGCCAGCAGCTCCCCTAGGAGCGGGAAGTATACGCAGTATTTT. The variable domain in full, completed from reference TRBV7-2 and TRBJ2-3, reads GAGVSQSPSNKVTEKGKDVELRCDPISGHTALYWYRQSLGQGLEFLIYFQGNSAPDKSGLPSDRFSAERTGGSVSTLTIQRTQQEDSAVYLCASSSPRSGKYTQYFGPGTRLTVL.

The chain couples TRBV18 to TRBJ2-7; D is perhaps TRBD1 (6 bases). Trimming took off 0 bases at V and 6 bases at J, with 12 bases between the two ends. The CDR3 contains 14 residues. Germline V gene data show CDR1 as KGHSH and CDR2 as LQKENI. The CDR3 loop reads CASSPPRARGEQYF. The CDR3 DNA is TGTGCCAGCTCACCACCTCGAGCCAGGGGCGAGCAGTACTTC.

The chain links TRBV7-8 to TRBJ2-1, with 9 nucleotides matching TRBD1. The CDR3 totals 15 residues. Germline assignment: CDR1 SGHVS and CDR2 FQNEAQ. V was pared by 6 bases and J by 2 bases, with 5 bases of the junction left unmatched. CDR3: CASSPRDRAYNEQFF. CDR3 coding DNA: TGTGCCAGCAGTCCCCGGGACAGGGCCTACAATGAGCAGTTCTTC.

The J gene is TRBJ2-7, the V gene TRBV28, with D perhaps TRBD1 (7 bases). V shed 6 bases and J shed 3 bases, with 15 bases lying between them. The CDR3 has 14 residues. Germline V CDR1 and CDR2: MDHEN, SYDVKM. The CDR3 DNA is TGTGCCAGCAGGAGGGGGGACAGTCACTACGAGCAGTACTTC. It specifies CASRRGDSHYEQYF.

The rearrangement links TRBV13 to TRBJ2-7, with 11 bases matching TRBD1. Germline CDR1 is PRHDT and CDR2 is FYEKMQ (reference sequence). This CDR3 has 13 residues. Trimming took 5 bases from V and 13 from J; bases not matched to a gene: 10. CDR3: CASSRDRGTGSYF. CDR3 sequence (DNA): TGTGCCAGCAGCAGGGACAGGGGGACAGGCAGTTACTTC.

The chain has TRBV5-1 and TRBJ2-6; the D gene is possibly TRBD1 (5 bases). V was clipped by 0 bases and J by 0 bases, with 7 bases between them. The CDR3 has 16 amino acids. CDR1 is SGHRS, CDR2 YFSETQ, per germline. The CDR3 coding sequence is TGCGCCAGCAGCTTGGAGGGGAACTCTGGGGCCAACGTCCTGACTTTC. Translated, it gives CASSLEGNSGANVLTF.

This sequence joins TRBV5-1 and TRBJ2-1, with 7 bases fitting TRBD1. This CDR3 spans 15 amino acids. V trimming: 4 bases; J trimming: 0 bases; junction bases outside the gene matches: 4. The germline V gene encodes CDR1 SGHRS and CDR2 YFSETQ. The CDR3 nucleotides are TGCGCCAGCAGCCTACAGGGGACCTCCTACAATGAGCAGTTCTTC. It yields the protein CASSLQGTSYNEQFF.

This sequence joins TRBV9 and TRBJ2-1; 12 nucleotides agree with TRBD2. Losses at the gene ends were 3 bases for V and 0 bases for J; bases not matched to a gene: 13. Looked up from germline, CDR1 is SGDLS and CDR2 is YYNGEE. The CDR3 spans 20 residues. CDR3 coding DNA: TGTGCCAGCAGCGGTCGGACTAGCGGGAAGAGGCGGAGCTCCTACAATGAGCAGTTCTTC. Encoded protein: CASSGRTSGKRRSSYNEQFF. Together with reference TRBV9 and TRBJ2-1, the CDR3 gives the full variable domain: DSGVTQTPKHLITATGQRVTLRCSPRSGDLSVYWYQQSLDQGLQFLIQYYNGEERAKGNILERFSAQQFPDLHSELNLSSLELGDSALYFCASSGRTSGKRRSSYNEQFFGPGTRLTVL.

This clone was picked up a small number of times. V gene TRBV24-1 combines with J gene TRBJ2-5; 7 nucleotides align to TRBD1. Germline-derived CDR1 and CDR2 are KGHDR and SFDVKD. The CDR3 runs 15 residues. Unmatched junction bases numbered 8, after V lost 3 bases and J lost 5 bases. The CDR3 nucleotides are TGTGCCACCAGTGATCCACAGGGGCCCGGGGAGACCCAGTACTTC. Encoded protein: CATSDPQGPGETQYF.

The chain is built from TRBV9 and TRBJ1-1, with D hard to call. This CDR3 has 13 amino acids. From germline, CDR1 is SGDLS and CDR2 YYNGEE. Trimming cost V 4 bases and J 4 bases, with 11 bases left between them. DNA for the CDR3: TGTGCCAGCAGCCCCCACCTCGGCACTGAAGCTTTCTTT. The encoded protein is CASSPHLGTEAFF. Complete variable domain (other parts from reference TRBV9 and TRBJ1-1): DSGVTQTPKHLITATGQRVTLRCSPRSGDLSVYWYQQSLDQGLQFLIQYYNGEERAKGNILERFSAQQFPDLHSELNLSSLELGDSALYFCASSPHLGTEAFFGQGTRLTVV.